This T cell receptor (beta chain) comes out of a study of cytomegalovirus exposure and HLA in healthy donors. Study-wide results and limits: Analyzed later, most CMV-associated TCR beta chains appeared HLA-restricted. When a later analysis compared HLA-associated TCR beta chains with equally common others, the HLA-associated chains turned out to be more clonally expanded and to have lower generation probabilities. When the data were analyzed later, several of the most significant clusters appeared to be linked to common viral pathogens.

Points on this clone: Its specificity is unknown.

The germline CDR1 and CDR2 sequences are SGDLS and YYNGEE. Trimming removed 0 bases at V and 4 bases at J, with 14 bases between. The CDR3 has 15 amino acids. Amplification used 60 Vbeta primers and 13 Jbeta primers. Sequenced by immunoSEQ multiplex PCR; TCRdb stores in-frame clones only, minus some. Its table records approximately 150,000 clones. The sequenced sample was PBMCs. The receptor was derived from a woman between 18 and 29 years old in good health and CMV-seronegative. The J gene is TRBJ2-7, the V gene TRBV9, with a possible D match to TRBD2 (5 bases). CDR3 sequence reads: CASSVEDLAGYEQYF. DNA for the CDR3: TGTGCCAGCAGCGTAGAGGACTTAGCTGGGTACGAGCAGTACTTC.